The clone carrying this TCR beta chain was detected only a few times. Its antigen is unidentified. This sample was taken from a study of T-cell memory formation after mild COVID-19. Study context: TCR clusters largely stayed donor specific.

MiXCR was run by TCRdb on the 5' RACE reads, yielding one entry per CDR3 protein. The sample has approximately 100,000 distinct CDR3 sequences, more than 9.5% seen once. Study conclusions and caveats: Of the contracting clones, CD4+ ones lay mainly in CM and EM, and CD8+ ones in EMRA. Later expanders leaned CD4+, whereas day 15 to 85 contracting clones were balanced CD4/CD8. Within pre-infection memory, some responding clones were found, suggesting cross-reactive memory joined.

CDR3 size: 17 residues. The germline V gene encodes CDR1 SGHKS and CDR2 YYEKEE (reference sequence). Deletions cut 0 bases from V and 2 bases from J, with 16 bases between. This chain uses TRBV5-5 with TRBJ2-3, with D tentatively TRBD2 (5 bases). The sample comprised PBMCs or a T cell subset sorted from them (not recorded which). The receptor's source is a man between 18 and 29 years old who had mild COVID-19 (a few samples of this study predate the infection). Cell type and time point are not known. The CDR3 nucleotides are TGTGCCAGCAGCTTGGAGGGCATAGAGGACTTCACAGATACGCAGTATTTT. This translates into CASSLEGIEDFTDTQYF.